This TCR beta chain is from a study of T cells after yellow fever vaccination. TCRdb re-derived calls from the 5' RACE reads in MiXCR, one entry per CDR3 protein. The data hold more than 250,000 distinct CDR3 sequences, with around 7% observed a single time. CDR3 size: 16 residues. V was cut by 2 bases and J by 4 bases, with 15 bases left in between. The sequence was collected from a man aged 18 to 29 who received the YFV17D yellow fever vaccine. The specimen was PBMCs, collected roughly 47 days after the first yellow fever vaccination. The V call is TRBV12-3 or TRBV12-4, the J call TRBJ2-1; D is possibly TRBD1 or TRBD2 (6 bases each). CDR3 amino acids: CASSLTGAQGYNEQFF. The CDR3 DNA follows: TGTGCCAGCAGTTTAACGGGGGCTCAGGGGTACAATGAGCAGTTCTTC.